This T cell receptor beta chain originates from a study of cytotoxic CD8 clonotypes in ibrutinib-treated CLL. Whole-study context: On average, more than 85,000 productive rearrangements and 200,000 to 300,000 productive templates per sample. Study-level findings and limits: Measured clonality at baseline was greater than in age-matched healthy donors and tracked with circulating CD8+ T-cell counts. Clonality increased with ibrutinib response but returned toward baseline at progression.

Clones were read by immunoSEQ multiplex PCR, and TCRdb kept only the in-frame ones, dropping some. The data contain about 40,000 clones, about three quarters of them singletons. A word on this clone: Its matching antigen is unknown.

Genomic DNA in a quantity of about 2.1 micrograms was derived from cryopreserved PBMCs for TCR beta libraries. CDR3 length: 15 residues. The V and J ends lost 0 bases and 0 bases respectively, with 8 bases between them. The V gene's germline CDR1 is SGDLS and CDR2 YYNGEE. The gene calls are TRBV9 and TRBJ2-3; D ambiguous. This clonotype was sampled from a human donor with chronic lymphocytic leukemia. The sequencing here drew on PBMCs, taken at disease progression, from a patient treated with ibrutinib. In nucleotides, the CDR3 is TGTGCCAGCAGCGTAGTAGGCTTCAGCACAGATACGCAGTATTTT. Its translation is CASSVVGFSTDTQYF.